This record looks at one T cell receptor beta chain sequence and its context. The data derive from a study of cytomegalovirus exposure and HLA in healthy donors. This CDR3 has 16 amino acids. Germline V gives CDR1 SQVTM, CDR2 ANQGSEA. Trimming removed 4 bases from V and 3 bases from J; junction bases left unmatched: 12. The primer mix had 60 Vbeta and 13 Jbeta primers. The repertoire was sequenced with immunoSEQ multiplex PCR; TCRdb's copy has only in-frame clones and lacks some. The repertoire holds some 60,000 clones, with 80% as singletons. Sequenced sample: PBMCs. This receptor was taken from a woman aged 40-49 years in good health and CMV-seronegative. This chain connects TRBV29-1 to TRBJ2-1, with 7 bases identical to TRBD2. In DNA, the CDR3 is TGCAGCGTTGTTGTTGAGTTTGGGACTAACTACAATGAGCAGTTCTTC. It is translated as CSVVVEFGTNYNEQFF.